The text below deals with one T cell receptor (beta chain). This entry is derived from a study of neurological immune-mediated disorders. Deletions cut 2 bases from V and 2 bases from J, with 13 bases between. The CDR3 is 15 amino acids. CDR1 and CDR2 (germline): MNHEY, SVGAGI. TCRdb re-called the 5' RACE reads through MiXCR, storing one row per CDR3 protein. This table has around 70,000 distinct CDR3 sequences, roughly 4.5% appearing once. This chain connects TRBV6-5 to TRBJ2-7; D is undetermined. This sequence originates from a woman in her 70s with multiple sclerosis. Sequenced input: PBMCs. CDR3 protein: CASSYQIGQPYEQYF. The CDR3 region has the DNA TGTGCCAGCAGTTACCAGATAGGCCAACCCTACGAGCAGTACTTC.